This T cell receptor (beta chain) was found in a study of blood T cells in healthy people across ages. Study-wide findings and caveats: Because sorting was not performed, PBMCs prevented conclusive naive versus antigen-experienced comparison.

On this clonotype itself: What it binds is not known.

With a J-beta primer mix and a sample-barcoded 5' primer, a second PCR ran roughly 6 to 11 cycles. A template-switch adaptor containing 12 random nucleotides labeled each cDNA molecule. One entry per CDR3 protein, called by TCRdb with MiXCR from the 5' RACE reads. The sample records approximately 730,000 distinct CDR3 sequences, about 55% being singletons. The receptor's source is a man older than 75 in good health. The specimen was blood.

CDR3: CASRGQGTNEKLFF. DNA for the CDR3: TGCGCCAGCAGGGGACAGGGGACTAATGAAAAACTGTTTTTT. The chain joins TRBV5-1 to TRBJ1-4, with 10 positions matching TRBD1. Germline-derived CDR1 and CDR2 are SGHRS and YFSETQ. V shed 5 bases, J shed 2 bases, and the junction held 0 bases outside the gene matches. The CDR3 contains 14 residues.